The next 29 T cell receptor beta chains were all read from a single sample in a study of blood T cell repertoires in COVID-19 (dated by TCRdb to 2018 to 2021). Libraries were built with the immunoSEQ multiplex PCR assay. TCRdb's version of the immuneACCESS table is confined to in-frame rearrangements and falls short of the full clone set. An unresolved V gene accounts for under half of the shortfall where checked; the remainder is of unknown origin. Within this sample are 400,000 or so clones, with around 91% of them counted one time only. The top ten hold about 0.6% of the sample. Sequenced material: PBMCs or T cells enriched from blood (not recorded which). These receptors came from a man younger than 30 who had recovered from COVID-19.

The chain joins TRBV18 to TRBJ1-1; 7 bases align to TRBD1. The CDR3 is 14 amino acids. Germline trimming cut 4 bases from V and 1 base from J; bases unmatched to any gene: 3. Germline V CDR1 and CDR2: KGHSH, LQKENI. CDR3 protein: CASSQGTENTEAFF. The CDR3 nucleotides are TGTGCCAGCTCACAGGGGACAGAGAACACTGAAGCTTTCTTT.

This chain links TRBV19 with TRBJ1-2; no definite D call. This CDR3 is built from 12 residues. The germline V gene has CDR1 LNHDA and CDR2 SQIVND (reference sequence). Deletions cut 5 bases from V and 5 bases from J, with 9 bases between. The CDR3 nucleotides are TGTGCCAGTAGTCGCCTCGGTTATGGCTACACCTTC. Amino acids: CASSRLGYGYTF.

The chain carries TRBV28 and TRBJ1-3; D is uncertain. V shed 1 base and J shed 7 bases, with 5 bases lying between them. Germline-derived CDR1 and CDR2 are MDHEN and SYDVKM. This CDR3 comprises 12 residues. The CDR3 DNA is TGTGCCAGCAGTTTATCCCAGAACACCATATATTTT. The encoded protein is CASSLSQNTIYF. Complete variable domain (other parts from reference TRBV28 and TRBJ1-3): DVKVTQSSRYLVKRTGEKVFLECVQDMDHENMFWYRQDPGLGLRLIYFSYDVKMKEKGDIPEGYSVSREKKERFSLILESASTNQTSMYLCASSLSQNTIYFGEGSWLTVV.

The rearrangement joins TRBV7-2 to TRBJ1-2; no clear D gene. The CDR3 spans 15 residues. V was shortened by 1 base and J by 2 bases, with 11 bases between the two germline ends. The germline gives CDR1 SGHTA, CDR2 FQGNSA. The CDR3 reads CASSLGGGLNYGYTF. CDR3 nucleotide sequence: TGTGCCAGCAGCTTAGGAGGCGGACTAAACTATGGCTACACCTTC.

CDR3 loop: CASSFGLLKETQYF. The CDR3, as DNA: TGCGCCAGCAGCTTTGGACTACTAAAGGAGACCCAGTACTTC. The gene calls are TRBV5-1 and TRBJ2-5; a possible D gene is TRBD2 (6 bases). The germline CDR1 and CDR2 sequences are SGHRS and YFSETQ. Trimming took 2 bases from V and 5 from J, leaving 13 bases between them. CDR3 size: 14 residues.

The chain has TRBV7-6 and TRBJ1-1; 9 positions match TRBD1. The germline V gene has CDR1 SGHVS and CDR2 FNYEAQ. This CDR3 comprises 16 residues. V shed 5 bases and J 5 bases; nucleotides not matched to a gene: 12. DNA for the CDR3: TGTGCCAGCAGCGAGTGGGACAGGGTGGTTGGAACTGAAGCTTTCTTT. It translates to CASSEWDRVVGTEAFF.

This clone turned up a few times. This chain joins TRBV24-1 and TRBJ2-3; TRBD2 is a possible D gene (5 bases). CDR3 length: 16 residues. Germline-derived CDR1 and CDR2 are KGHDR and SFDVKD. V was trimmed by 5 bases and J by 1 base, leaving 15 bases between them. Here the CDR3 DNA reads TGTGCCACCAGTGTAGCCGGGCACGGGGGCACAGATACGCAGTATTTT. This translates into CATSVAGHGGTDTQYF.

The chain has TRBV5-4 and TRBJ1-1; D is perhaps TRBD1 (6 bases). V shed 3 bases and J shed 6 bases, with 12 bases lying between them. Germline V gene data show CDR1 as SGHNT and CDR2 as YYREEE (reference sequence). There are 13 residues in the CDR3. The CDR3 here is CASSYQGRAEAFF. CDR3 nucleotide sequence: TGTGCCAGCAGCTATCAGGGGAGGGCTGAAGCTTTCTTT.

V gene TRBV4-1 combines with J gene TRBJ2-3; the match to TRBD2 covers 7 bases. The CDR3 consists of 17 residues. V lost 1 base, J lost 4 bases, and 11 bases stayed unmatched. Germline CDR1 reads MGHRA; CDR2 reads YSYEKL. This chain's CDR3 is CASSQGIGLDRADTQYF. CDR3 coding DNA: TGCGCCAGCAGCCAAGGAATCGGACTAGACCGGGCAGATACGCAGTATTTT.

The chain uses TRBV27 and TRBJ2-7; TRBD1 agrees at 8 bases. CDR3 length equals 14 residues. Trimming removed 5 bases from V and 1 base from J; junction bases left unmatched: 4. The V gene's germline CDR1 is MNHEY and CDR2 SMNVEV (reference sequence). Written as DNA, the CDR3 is TGTGCCAGCAGTAAAGGACAGGGTTCCTACGAGCAGTACTTC. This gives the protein CASSKGQGSYEQYF.

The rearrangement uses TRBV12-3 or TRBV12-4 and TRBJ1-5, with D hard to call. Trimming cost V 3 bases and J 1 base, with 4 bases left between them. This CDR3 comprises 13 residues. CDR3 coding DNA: TGTGCCAGCAGTTTGAGAAGCAATCAGCCCCAGCATTTT. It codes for CASSLRSNQPQHF.

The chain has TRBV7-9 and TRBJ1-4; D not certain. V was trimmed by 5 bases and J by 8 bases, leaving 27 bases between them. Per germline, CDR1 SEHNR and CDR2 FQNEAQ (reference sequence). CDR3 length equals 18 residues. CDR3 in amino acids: CASSPPRDPFPLKEKLFF. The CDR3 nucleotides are TGTGCCAGCAGCCCCCCCCGGGATCCCTTCCCACTAAAGGAAAAACTGTTTTTT.

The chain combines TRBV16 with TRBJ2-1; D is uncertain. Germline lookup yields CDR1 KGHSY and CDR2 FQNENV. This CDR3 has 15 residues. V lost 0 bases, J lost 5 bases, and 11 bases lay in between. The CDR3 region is CASSQSYRGDNEQFF. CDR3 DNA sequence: TGTGCCAGCAGCCAATCTTATCGAGGAGACAATGAGCAGTTCTTC.

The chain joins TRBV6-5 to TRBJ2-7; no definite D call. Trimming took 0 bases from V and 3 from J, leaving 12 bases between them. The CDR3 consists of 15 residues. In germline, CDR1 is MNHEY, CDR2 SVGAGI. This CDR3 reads CASSYSSLEDYEQYF. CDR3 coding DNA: TGTGCCAGCAGTTACTCGTCGTTAGAGGACTACGAGCAGTACTTC.

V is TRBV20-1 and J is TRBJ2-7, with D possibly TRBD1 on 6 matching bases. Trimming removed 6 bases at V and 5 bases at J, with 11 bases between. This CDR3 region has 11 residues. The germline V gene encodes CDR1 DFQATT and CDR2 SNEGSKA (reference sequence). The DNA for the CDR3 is TGCAGTGCGAACAGGGCGAACGAGCAGTACTTC. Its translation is CSANRANEQYF.

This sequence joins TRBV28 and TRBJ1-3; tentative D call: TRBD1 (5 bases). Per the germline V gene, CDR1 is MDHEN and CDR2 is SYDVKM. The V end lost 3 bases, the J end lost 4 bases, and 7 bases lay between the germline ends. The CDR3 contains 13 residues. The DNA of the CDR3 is TGTGCCAGCAGTTTGGGGCCCGGAAACACCATATATTTT. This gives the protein CASSLGPGNTIYF. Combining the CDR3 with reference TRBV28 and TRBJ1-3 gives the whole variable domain DVKVTQSSRYLVKRTGEKVFLECVQDMDHENMFWYRQDPGLGLRLIYFSYDVKMKEKGDIPEGYSVSREKKERFSLILESASTNQTSMYLCASSLGPGNTIYFGEGSWLTVV.

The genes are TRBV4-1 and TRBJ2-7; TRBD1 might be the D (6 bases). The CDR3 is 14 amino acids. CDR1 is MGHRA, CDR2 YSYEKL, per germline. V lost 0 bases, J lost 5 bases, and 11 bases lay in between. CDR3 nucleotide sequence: TGCGCCAGCAGCCAAGATACAGGGTTCGACGAGCAGTACTTC. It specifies CASSQDTGFDEQYF.

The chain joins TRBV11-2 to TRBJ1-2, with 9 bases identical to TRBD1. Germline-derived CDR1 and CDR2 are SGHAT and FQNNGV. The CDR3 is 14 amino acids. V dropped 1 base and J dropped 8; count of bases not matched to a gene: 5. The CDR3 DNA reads TGTGCCAGCAGCTTAGGGACAGGGGCGAGGGGCTACACCTTC. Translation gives CASSLGTGARGYTF.

CDR3 loop: CASSFGGRGSYEQYF. CDR3 nucleotides: TGTGCCAGCAGTTTTGGCGGGAGGGGCTCCTACGAGCAGTACTTC. The chain employs TRBV27 and TRBJ2-7; 9 nucleotides match TRBD2. J was trimmed by 0 bases and V by 3 bases; bases with no gene match: 3. There are 15 residues in the CDR3. Germline CDR1 and CDR2: MNHEY and SMNVEV (reference sequence).

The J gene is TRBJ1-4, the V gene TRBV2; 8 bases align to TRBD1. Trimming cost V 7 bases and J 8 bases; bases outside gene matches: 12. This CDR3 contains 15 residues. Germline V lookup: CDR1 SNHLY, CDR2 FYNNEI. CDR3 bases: TGTGCCAGCACAAGAACCGGGACAGGATACGAAAAACTGTTTTTT. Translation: CASTRTGTGYEKLFF. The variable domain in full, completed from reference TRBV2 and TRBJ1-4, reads EPEVTQTPSHQVTQMGQEVILRCVPISNHLYFYWYRQILGQKVEFLVSFYNNEISEKSEIFDDQFSVERPDGSNFTLKIRSTKLEDSAMYFCASTRTGTGYEKLFFGSGTQLSVL.

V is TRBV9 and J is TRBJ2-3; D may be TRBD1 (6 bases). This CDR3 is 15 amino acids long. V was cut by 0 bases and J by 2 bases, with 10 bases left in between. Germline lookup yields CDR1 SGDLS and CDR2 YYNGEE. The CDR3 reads CASSVDGGYTDTQYF. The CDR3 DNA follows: TGTGCCAGCAGCGTAGATGGGGGCTACACAGATACGCAGTATTTT.

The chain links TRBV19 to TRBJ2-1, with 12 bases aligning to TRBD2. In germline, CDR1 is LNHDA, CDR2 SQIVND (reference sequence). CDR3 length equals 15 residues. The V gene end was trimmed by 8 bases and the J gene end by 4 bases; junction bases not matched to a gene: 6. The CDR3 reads CASGLTSGRYNEQFF. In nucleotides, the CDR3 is TGTGCCAGTGGACTGACTAGCGGGAGATACAATGAGCAGTTCTTC.

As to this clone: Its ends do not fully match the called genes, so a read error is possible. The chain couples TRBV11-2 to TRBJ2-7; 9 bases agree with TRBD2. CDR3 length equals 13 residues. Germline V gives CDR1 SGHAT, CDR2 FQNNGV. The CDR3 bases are TGTGCCAGCAGCTTAGATCCCCGGACTAGCGTACACTTC. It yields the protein CASSLDPRTSVHF.

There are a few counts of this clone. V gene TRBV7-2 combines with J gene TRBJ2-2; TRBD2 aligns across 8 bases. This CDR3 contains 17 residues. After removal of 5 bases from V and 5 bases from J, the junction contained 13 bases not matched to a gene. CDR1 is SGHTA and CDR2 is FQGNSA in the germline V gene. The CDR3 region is CASSRRWGLDETGELFF. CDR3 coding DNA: TGTGCCAGCAGCAGAAGATGGGGACTAGACGAGACCGGGGAGCTGTTTTTT.

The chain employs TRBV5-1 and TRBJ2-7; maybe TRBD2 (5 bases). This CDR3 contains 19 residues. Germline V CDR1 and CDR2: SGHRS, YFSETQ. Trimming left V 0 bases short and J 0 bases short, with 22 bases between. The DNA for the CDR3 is TGCGCCAGCAGCTTGGTTGTGTTCGAATTCGGGGTCAGCTCCTACGAGCAGTACTTC. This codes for CASSLVVFEFGVSSYEQYF.

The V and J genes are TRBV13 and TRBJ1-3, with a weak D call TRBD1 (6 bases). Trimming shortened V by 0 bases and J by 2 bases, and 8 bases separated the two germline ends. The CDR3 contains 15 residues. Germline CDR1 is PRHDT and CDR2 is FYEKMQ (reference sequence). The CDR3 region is CASSLGRTAGNTIYF. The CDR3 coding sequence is TGTGCCAGCAGCTTAGGGAGGACAGCTGGAAACACCATATATTTT.

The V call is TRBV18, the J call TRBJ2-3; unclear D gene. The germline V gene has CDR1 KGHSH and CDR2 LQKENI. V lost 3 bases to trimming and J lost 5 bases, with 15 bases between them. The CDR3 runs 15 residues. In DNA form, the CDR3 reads TGTGCCAGCTCACCGCTTATGGTAACGGTAGATACGCAGTATTTT. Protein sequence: CASSPLMVTVDTQYF. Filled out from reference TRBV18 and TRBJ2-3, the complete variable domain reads NAGVMQNPRHLVRRRGQEARLRCSPMKGHSHVYWYRQLPEEGLKFMVYLQKENIIDESGMPKERFSAEFPKEGPSILRIQQVVRGDSAAYFCASSPLMVTVDTQYFGPGTRLTVL.

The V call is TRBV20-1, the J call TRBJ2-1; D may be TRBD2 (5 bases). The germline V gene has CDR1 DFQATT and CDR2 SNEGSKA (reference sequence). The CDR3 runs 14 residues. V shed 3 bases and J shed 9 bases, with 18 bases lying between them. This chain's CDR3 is CSASKPDSSGEQFF. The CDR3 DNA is TGCAGTGCTAGTAAACCGGACTCCTCCGGTGAGCAGTTCTTC.

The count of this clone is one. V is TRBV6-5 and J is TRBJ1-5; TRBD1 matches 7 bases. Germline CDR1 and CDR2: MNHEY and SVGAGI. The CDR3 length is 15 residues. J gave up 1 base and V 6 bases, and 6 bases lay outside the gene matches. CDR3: CASRLTGWSNQPQHF. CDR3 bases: TGTGCCAGCAGATTGACAGGGTGGAGCAATCAGCCCCAGCATTTT.